This TCR beta chain was sequenced during a study of T cell repertoires and HLA-DP antigens. Study-wide background: One stimulator alloantigen differed from self by one groove amino acid; the other by ten. Pre-culture CD4+ samples used about 1.1 ug DNA versus roughly 200 ng for CD137+CD4+ sorts.

Study results and limitations: The CD4+ repertoire was not split into naive and memory.

As regards this clone: Antigen specificity is unknown.

Pre-culture CD4+ samples were sequenced deeply, targeting more than 150,000 T cell genomes. Only in-frame clones appear in the TCRdb table, and some are missing; sequencing was by immunoSEQ multiplex PCR. Here the sample spans some 110,000 clones, 85% to 95% being singletons. V dropped 3 bases and J dropped 0 bases, with 9 bases sitting between them. The CDR3 runs 13 residues. Germline V lookup: CDR1 SQVTM, CDR2 ANQGSEA. V usage is TRBV29-1 and J usage is TRBJ2-7; no clear D. Sequencing input: CD4+ T cells from PBMCs. This sequence was found in a woman younger than 30 in good health and CMV-seronegative. CDR3 in amino acids: CSVEGRYSYEQYF. The CDR3 bases are TGCAGCGTTGAGGGCCGCTACTCCTACGAGCAGTACTTC.